This is a list of T cell receptor beta chains from one sample in a study of OX40 agonist ivuxolimab in advanced cancers. This table comes from immunoSEQ multiplex PCR, and its TCRdb copy is limited to in-frame clones, with some not included. The sample carries 58,000 or so clones, over 80% recorded once. The material sequenced was CD4+ or CD8+ T cells sorted from blood, taken in a trial of the OX40 agonist ivuxolimab. These receptors were obtained from an adult with an advanced solid tumor such as melanoma, head and neck, liver or kidney cancer. The CDR3 runs from the conserved cysteine through the conserved F or W. A D gene is named only where the DNA matches it firmly. Size is omitted from some rows. Given values are once, few, many or a class for expanded clones.

D: -; V: TRBV18; J: TRBJ2-5; size: -; DNA: TGTGCCAGCTCACCACAGGGATTACAAGAGACCCAGTACTTC; CDR3: CASSPQGLQETQYF
D: TRBD1; V: TRBV2; J: TRBJ1-6; size: -; DNA: TGTGCCACCCGGACAGGGATATCCTATAATTCACCCCTCCACTTT; CDR3: CATRTGISYNSPLHF
D: -; V: TRBV6-5; J: TRBJ1-2; size: few; DNA: TGTGCCAGCAGTACGTCTAACTATGGCTACACCTTC; CDR3: CASSTSNYGYTF
D: -; V: TRBV19; J: TRBJ1-1; size: -; DNA: TGTGCCAGTAGTCCCGACTTGGGAACTGAAGCTTTCTTT; CDR3: CASSPDLGTEAFF
D: -; V: TRBV30; J: TRBJ2-4; size: few; DNA: TGTGCCTGGAGCGCCCAGGCGTACATAACCAAAAACATTCAGTACTTC; CDR3: CAWSAQAYITKNIQYF
D: -; V: TRBV28; J: TRBJ2-7; size: -; DNA: TGTGCCCACTGGGGGGTGACTACCTACGAGCAGTACTTC; CDR3: CAHWGVTTYEQYF
D: TRBD1; V: TRBV6-1; J: TRBJ1-5; size: few; DNA: TGTGCCAGCAGGGGAGACAGGGCCAATCAGCCCCAGCATTTT; CDR3: CASRGDRANQPQHF
D: TRBD2; V: TRBV28; J: TRBJ2-3; size: few; DNA: TGTGCCAGCAGCCGCCCCTACGCGGGGGGATCTTTGCAGTATTTT; CDR3: CASSRPYAGGSLQYF
D: -; V: TRBV9; J: TRBJ2-3; size: few; DNA: TGTGCCAGCAGCCAATGGGACACCAACACAGATACGCAGTATTTT; CDR3: CASSQWDTNTDTQYF
D: TRBD2; V: TRBV6-1; J: TRBJ2-2; size: -; DNA: TGTGCCAGCAGTTCTAGCGGGAACACCGGGGAGCTGTTTTTT; CDR3: CASSSSGNTGELFF
D: -; V: TRBV27; J: TRBJ2-3; size: -; DNA: TGTGCCAGCAGTCTCGGGGGGCACACAGATACGCAGTATTTT; CDR3: CASSLGGHTDTQYF
D: -; V: TRBV5-5; J: TRBJ2-4; size: -; DNA: TGTGCCAGCAGCTGGTCCTCCGGAAACATTCAGTACTTC; CDR3: CASSWSSGNIQYF
D: -; V: TRBV7-8; J: TRBJ2-2; size: -; DNA: TGTGCCAGCAGCTTAATCGGGGCCGCGAACACCGGGGAGCTGTTTTTT; CDR3: CASSLIGAANTGELFF
D: TRBD1; V: TRBV2; J: TRBJ1-1; size: -; DNA: TGTGCCAGCAGGATACAGGGGATTGAAGCTTTCTTT; CDR3: CASRIQGIEAFF
D: -; V: TRBV5-6; J: TRBJ1-6; size: few; DNA: TGTGCCAGCAGCTTGGAGGGGCGAGGGACACCCCTCCACTTT; CDR3: CASSLEGRGTPLHF
D: -; V: TRBV25-1; J: TRBJ2-3; size: -; DNA: TGTGCCAGCAGTAACCGGGTTCCGGGCACAGATACGCAGTATTTT; CDR3: CASSNRVPGTDTQYF
D: -; V: TRBV25-1; J: TRBJ2-1; size: -; DNA: TGTGCCAGCAGTGGCCACGCGCGGGACAGCCCCAATGAGCAGTTCTTC; CDR3: CASSGHARDSPNEQFF
D: -; V: TRBV11-1; J: TRBJ2-1; size: -; DNA: TGTGCCAGCAGCCCCCTAGGGGTGGAGAGCTCTGAGCAGTTCTTC; CDR3: CASSPLGVESSEQFF
D: -; V: TRBV5-1; J: TRBJ2-3; size: -; DNA: TGCGCCAGCAGCTTGGGCGACAGAGAAGACACAGATACGCAGTATTTT; CDR3: CASSLGDREDTDTQYF
D: -; V: TRBV20-1; J: TRBJ1-1; size: -; DNA: TGCAGTGCTAGAGAACCCCTCCCGGGTTTCTTT; CDR3: CSAREPLPGFF
D: TRBD2; V: TRBV6-1; J: TRBJ2-7; size: once; DNA: TGTGCCAGCAGTGAAGCGCGGGCTAGCGGTTATAGGGACGAGCAGTACTTC; CDR3: CASSEARASGYRDEQYF
D: -; V: TRBV11-2; J: TRBJ2-3; size: -; DNA: TGTGCCAGCAGCCCGCTGGGACAACGCACAGATACGCAGTATTTT; CDR3: CASSPLGQRTDTQYF
D: -; V: TRBV6-5; J: TRBJ1-1; size: -; DNA: TGTGCCAGCAGTTACTCCGGAGATATTGAAGCTTTCTTT; CDR3: CASSYSGDIEAFF
D: -; V: TRBV4-1; J: TRBJ2-7; size: once; DNA: TGCGCCAGCAGCCAAGTTCCCGGGGACGAGCAGTACTTC; CDR3: CASSQVPGDEQYF